The next 11 T cell receptor beta chains were all read from a single sample in a study of cytomegalovirus exposure and HLA in healthy donors. Researchers ran the PCR with 60 Vbeta and 13 Jbeta primers. The table came from immunoSEQ multiplex PCR; TCRdb's copy has only in-frame clones and leaves some out. The sample contains 100,000 to 120,000 clones, about 83% of which appear only once. The specimen was PBMCs. All receptors come from a young man in good health and CMV-seronegative.

This chain connects TRBV5-1 to TRBJ1-1, with 9 bases that match TRBD1. V shed 5 bases and J 4 bases; nucleotides not matched to a gene: 9. The germline CDR1 and CDR2 sequences are SGHRS and YFSETQ. The CDR3 is 15 residues long. CDR3 residues: CASRGGDRESTEAFF. The DNA of the CDR3 is TGCGCCAGCAGGGGGGGGGACAGGGAGAGCACTGAAGCTTTCTTT.

This sequence joins TRBV9 and TRBJ1-1; perhaps TRBD1 as D (5 bases). V lost 0 bases, J lost 4 bases, and 10 bases lay in between. This CDR3 region has 14 residues. CDR1 SGDLS and CDR2 YYNGEE come from the germline V gene. CDR3: CASSVVGEATEAFF. CDR3 bases: TGTGCCAGCAGCGTAGTGGGGGAGGCCACTGAAGCTTTCTTT. Full variable domain (outside the CDR3, taken from reference TRBV9 and TRBJ1-1): DSGVTQTPKHLITATGQRVTLRCSPRSGDLSVYWYQQSLDQGLQFLIQYYNGEERAKGNILERFSAQQFPDLHSELNLSSLELGDSALYFCASSVVGEATEAFFGQGTRLTVV.

The CDR3 loop is CASSSGTSGNSYEQYF. For the CDR3, the DNA is TGTGCCAGCAGCTCGGGGACTAGCGGGAACTCCTACGAGCAGTACTTC. This chain links TRBV13 with TRBJ2-7; the match to TRBD2 covers 13 bases. The CDR3 is 16 amino acids. J gave up 0 bases and V 4 bases, and 3 bases lay outside the gene matches. Germline V gene data show CDR1 as PRHDT and CDR2 as FYEKMQ (reference sequence). The whole variable domain, filled in from reference TRBV13 and TRBJ2-7, reads AAGVIQSPRHLIKEKRETATLKCYPIPRHDTVYWYQQGPGQDPQFLISFYEKMQSDKGSIPDRFSAQQFSDYHSELNMSSLELGDSALYFCASSSGTSGNSYEQYFGPGTRLTVT.

The rearrangement joins TRBV11-2 to TRBJ2-5, with 14 nucleotides matching TRBD2. This CDR3 contains 16 residues. V trimming: 7 bases; J trimming: 5 bases; junction bases outside the gene matches: 9. The V gene's germline CDR1 is SGHAT and CDR2 FQNNGV. The CDR3 spells CASTGLAGGTSETQYF. CDR3 nucleotides: TGTGCCAGCACTGGACTAGCGGGAGGCACAAGTGAGACCCAGTACTTC.

The gene calls are TRBV28 and TRBJ1-1; TRBD1 agrees at 10 bases. Unmatched junction bases numbered 6, after V lost 4 bases and J lost 4 bases. This CDR3 is 15 amino acids long. Germline CDR1 and CDR2: MDHEN and SYDVKM. CDR3 residues: CASSSPGQGSTEAFF. In DNA, the CDR3 is TGTGCCAGCAGTTCCCCGGGACAGGGGTCCACTGAAGCTTTCTTT.

The rearrangement joins TRBV7-6 to TRBJ1-5; TRBD1 aligns across 7 bases. V gave up 1 base and J gave up 6 bases; unmatched junction bases: 6. Germline CDR1 reads SGHVS; CDR2 reads FNYEAQ. The CDR3 is made up of 15 amino acids. CDR3 nucleotides: TGTGCCAGCAGCTTAGACAGGGGAATGGGTCAGCCCCAGCATTTT. Residues: CASSLDRGMGQPQHF.

This clone has only one observation. The chain recombines TRBV9 with TRBJ2-3, with TRBD2 matching 10 bases. Germline-derived CDR1 and CDR2 are SGDLS and YYNGEE. J gave up 6 bases and V 3 bases, and 7 bases lay outside the gene matches. The CDR3 has 15 residues. The CDR3 sequence is CASSAGTSVRDTQYF. Written as DNA, the CDR3 is TGTGCCAGCAGCGCCGGGACTAGCGTCCGGGATACGCAGTATTTT.

A few counts support this clone. The gene calls are TRBV28 and TRBJ2-1; possible D gene TRBD2, 5 bases. V lost 7 bases and J lost 1, with 11 bases in between. Germline V gives CDR1 MDHEN, CDR2 SYDVKM. The length of the CDR3 is 14 residues. CDR3 residues: CASKLDLSYNEQFF. The CDR3 coding sequence is TGTGCCAGCAAGCTGGACTTATCCTACAATGAGCAGTTCTTC. Full variable domain (missing parts from reference TRBV28 and TRBJ2-1): DVKVTQSSRYLVKRTGEKVFLECVQDMDHENMFWYRQDPGLGLRLIYFSYDVKMKEKGDIPEGYSVSREKKERFSLILESASTNQTSMYLCASKLDLSYNEQFFGPGTRLTVL.

This clone was recorded once. V and J are TRBV5-6 and TRBJ2-1; possible D gene TRBD2, 6 bases. Trimming left V 0 bases short and J 0 bases short, with 7 bases between. This CDR3 is 15 amino acids long. Germline CDR1 SGHDT, CDR2 YYEEEE. The CDR3 DNA reads as TGTGCCAGCAGCTTGGGAGCGGGCTCCTACAATGAGCAGTTCTTC. Its protein product is CASSLGAGSYNEQFF.

The chain has TRBV5-1 and TRBJ2-5; 10 bases align to TRBD2. V lost 6 bases and J lost 1; bases outside the gene matches: 9. Germline V lookup: CDR1 SGHRS, CDR2 YFSETQ. The CDR3 has 16 amino acids. This CDR3 is CASTPRIAGGQETQYF. Written as DNA, the CDR3 is TGCGCCAGCACCCCAAGGATAGCGGGAGGCCAAGAGACCCAGTACTTC.

The gene calls are TRBV9 and TRBJ1-2, with 10 bases fitting TRBD1. Germline V gene lookup returns CDR1 SGDLS and CDR2 YYNGEE. The CDR3 runs 16 residues. V shed 1 base and J 3 bases; nucleotides not matched to a gene: 6. The CDR3 here is CASSVRLTGGHYGYTF. CDR3 sequence (DNA): TGTGCCAGCAGCGTACGCTTGACAGGGGGCCACTATGGCTACACCTTC.